This T cell receptor (beta chain) was identified in a study of OX40 agonist ivuxolimab in advanced cancers. The assay was immunoSEQ multiplex PCR, and TCRdb's table has in-frame clones only and misses some. The data hold about 160,000 clones, with roughly 94% observed a single time. CDR1 is MNHNY, CDR2 SVGAGI, per germline (reference sequence). The V end lost 6 bases, the J end lost 1 base, and 16 bases lay between the germline ends. The CDR3 has 15 amino acids. Sample: CD4+ or CD8+ T cells sorted from blood, taken in a trial of the OX40 agonist ivuxolimab. The rearrangement links TRBV6-6 to TRBJ2-7, with a tentative D call TRBD2 (7 bases). The clonotype was recovered from an adult with an advanced solid tumor such as melanoma, head and neck, liver or kidney cancer. The CDR3 DNA sequence: TGTGCCAGCAGCCGAACGAGGGGGGGATCCTACGAGCAGTACTTC. Translating gives CASSRTRGGSYEQYF.